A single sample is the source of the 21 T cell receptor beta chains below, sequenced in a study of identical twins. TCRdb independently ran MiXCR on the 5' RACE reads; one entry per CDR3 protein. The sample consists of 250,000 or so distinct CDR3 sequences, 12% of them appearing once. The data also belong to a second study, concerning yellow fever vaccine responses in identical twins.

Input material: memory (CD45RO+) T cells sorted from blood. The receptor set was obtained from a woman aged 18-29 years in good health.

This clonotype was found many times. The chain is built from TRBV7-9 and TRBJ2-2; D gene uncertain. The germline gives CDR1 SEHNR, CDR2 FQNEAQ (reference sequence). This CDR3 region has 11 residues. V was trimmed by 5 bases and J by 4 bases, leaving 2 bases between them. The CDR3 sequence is CASSPTGELFF. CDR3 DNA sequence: TGTGCCAGCAGCCCCACCGGGGAGCTGTTTTTT.

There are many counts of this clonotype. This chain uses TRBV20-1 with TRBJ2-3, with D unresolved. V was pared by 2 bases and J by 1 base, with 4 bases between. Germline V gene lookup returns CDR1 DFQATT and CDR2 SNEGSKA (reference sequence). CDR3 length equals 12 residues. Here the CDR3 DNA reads TGCAGTGCTAGATACGGCACAGATACGCAGTATTTT. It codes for CSARYGTDTQYF.

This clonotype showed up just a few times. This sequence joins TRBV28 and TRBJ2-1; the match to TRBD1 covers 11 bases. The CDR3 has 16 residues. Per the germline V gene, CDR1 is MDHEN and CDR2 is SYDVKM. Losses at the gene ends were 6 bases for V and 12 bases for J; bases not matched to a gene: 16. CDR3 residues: CASRQDRDRGAMGQFF. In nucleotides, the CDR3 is TGTGCCAGCAGACAAGACCGGGACAGGGGGGCAATGGGGCAGTTCTTC.

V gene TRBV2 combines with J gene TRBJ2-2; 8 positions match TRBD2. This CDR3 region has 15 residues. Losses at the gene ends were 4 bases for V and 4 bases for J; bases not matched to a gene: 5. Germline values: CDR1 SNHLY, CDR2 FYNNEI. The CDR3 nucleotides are TGTGCCAGCAGTGTAGTAGCGGGGTTCACCGGGGAGCTGTTTTTT. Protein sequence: CASSVVAGFTGELFF.

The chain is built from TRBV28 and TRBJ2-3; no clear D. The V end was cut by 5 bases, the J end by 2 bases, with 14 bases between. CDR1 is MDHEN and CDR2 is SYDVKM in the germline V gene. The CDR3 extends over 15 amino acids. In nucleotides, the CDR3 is TGTGCCAGCAGTCGGAATCAGGTGATCACAGATACGCAGTATTTT. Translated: CASSRNQVITDTQYF.

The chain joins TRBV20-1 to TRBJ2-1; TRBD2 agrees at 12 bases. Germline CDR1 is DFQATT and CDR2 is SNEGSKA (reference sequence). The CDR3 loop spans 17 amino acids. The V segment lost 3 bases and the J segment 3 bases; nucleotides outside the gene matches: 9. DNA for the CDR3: TGCAGTGCTAGTGGGCTCGTGGGACTAGCGGGCTACAATGAGCAGTTCTTC. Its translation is CSASGLVGLAGYNEQFF.

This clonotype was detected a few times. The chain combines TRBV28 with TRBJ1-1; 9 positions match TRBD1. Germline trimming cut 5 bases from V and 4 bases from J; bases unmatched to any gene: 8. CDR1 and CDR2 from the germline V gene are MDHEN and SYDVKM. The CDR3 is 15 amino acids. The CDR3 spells CASSPITGGFTEAFF. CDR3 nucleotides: TGTGCCAGCAGTCCCATCACAGGGGGCTTCACTGAAGCTTTCTTT.

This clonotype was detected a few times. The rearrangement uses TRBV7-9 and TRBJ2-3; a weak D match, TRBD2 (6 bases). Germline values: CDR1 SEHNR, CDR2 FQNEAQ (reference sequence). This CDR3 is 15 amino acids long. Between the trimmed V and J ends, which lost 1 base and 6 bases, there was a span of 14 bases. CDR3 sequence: CASSLVPLARDTQYF. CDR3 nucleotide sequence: TGTGCCAGCAGCTTAGTCCCACTAGCCAGGGATACGCAGTATTTT.

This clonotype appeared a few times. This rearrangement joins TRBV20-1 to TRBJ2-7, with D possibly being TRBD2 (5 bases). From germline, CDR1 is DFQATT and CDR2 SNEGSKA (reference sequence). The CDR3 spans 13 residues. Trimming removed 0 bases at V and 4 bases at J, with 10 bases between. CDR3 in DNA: TGCAGTGCTAGAGATCTACGGACTTACGAGCAGTACTTC. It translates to CSARDLRTYEQYF.

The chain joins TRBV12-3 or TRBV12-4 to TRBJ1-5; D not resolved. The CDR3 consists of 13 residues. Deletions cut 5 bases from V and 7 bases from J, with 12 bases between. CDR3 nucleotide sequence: TGTGCCAGCAGTCCCCAGGACGGACAGCCCCAGCATTTT. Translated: CASSPQDGQPQHF.

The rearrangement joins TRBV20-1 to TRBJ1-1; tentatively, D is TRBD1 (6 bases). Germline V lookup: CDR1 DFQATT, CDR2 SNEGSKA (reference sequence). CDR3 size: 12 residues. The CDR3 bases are TGCAGCGAGAGGGGGGATAGTGCTGAAGCTTTCTTT. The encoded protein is CSERGDSAEAFF.

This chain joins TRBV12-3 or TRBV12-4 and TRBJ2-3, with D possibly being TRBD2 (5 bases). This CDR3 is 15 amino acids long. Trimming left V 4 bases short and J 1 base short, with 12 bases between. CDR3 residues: CASSSEAPRTDTQYF. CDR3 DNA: TGTGCCAGCAGTTCGGAGGCCCCACGCACAGATACGCAGTATTTT.

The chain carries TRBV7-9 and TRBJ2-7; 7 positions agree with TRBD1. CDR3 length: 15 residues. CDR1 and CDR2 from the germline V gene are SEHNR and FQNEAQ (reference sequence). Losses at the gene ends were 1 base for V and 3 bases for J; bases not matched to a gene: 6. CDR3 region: CASSLVGTALYEQYF. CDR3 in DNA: TGTGCCAGCAGCTTAGTCGGGACAGCGCTCTACGAGCAGTACTTC.

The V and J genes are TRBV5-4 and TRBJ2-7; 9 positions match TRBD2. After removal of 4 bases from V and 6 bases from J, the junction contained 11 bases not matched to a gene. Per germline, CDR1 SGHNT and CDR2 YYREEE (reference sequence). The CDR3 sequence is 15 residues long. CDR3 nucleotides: TGTGCCAGCAGCCCTAAAGCGGGGGGAAAGGGCGAGCAGTACTTC. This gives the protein CASSPKAGGKGEQYF.

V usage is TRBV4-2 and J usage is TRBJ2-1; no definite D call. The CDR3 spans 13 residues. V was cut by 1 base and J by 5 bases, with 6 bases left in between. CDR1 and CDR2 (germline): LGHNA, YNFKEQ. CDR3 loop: CASSQGTDNEQFF. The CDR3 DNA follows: TGTGCCAGCAGCCAAGGGACGGACAATGAGCAGTTCTTC.

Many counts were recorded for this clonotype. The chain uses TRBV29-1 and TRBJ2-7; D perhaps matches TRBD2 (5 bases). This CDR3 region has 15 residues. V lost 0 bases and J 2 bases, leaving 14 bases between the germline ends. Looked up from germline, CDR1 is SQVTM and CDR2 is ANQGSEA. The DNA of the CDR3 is TGCAGCGTTGAAGATCTGGCGGGCTCCACCTACGAGCAGTACTTC. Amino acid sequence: CSVEDLAGSTYEQYF.

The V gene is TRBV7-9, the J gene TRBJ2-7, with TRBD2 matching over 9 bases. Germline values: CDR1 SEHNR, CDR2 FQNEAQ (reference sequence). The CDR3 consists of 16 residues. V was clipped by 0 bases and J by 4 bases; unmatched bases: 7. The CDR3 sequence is CASSLANGGGAYEQYF. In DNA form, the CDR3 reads TGTGCCAGCAGCTTAGCGAACGGCGGGGGGGCGTACGAGCAGTACTTC.

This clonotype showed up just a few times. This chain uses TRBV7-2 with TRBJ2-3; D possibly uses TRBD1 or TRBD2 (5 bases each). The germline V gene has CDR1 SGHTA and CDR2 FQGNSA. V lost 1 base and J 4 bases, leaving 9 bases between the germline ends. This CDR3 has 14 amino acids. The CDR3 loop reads CASSLVRGADTQYF. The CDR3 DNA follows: TGTGCCAGCAGCTTAGTACGAGGGGCAGATACGCAGTATTTT.

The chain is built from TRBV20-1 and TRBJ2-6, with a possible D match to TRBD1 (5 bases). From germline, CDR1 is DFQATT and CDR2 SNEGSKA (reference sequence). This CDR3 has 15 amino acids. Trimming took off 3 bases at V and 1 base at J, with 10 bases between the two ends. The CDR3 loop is CSARDIGSGANVLTF. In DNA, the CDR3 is TGCAGTGCTAGGGACATAGGATCTGGGGCCAACGTCCTGACTTTC.

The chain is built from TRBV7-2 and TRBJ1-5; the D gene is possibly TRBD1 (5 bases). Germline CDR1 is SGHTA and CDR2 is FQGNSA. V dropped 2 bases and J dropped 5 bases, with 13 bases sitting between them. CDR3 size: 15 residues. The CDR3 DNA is TGTGCCAGCAGCTTATGGGGGGGAGGCGATCAGCCCCAGCATTTT. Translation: CASSLWGGGDQPQHF. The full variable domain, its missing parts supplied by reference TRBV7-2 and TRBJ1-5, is GAGVSQSPSNKVTEKGKDVELRCDPISGHTALYWYRQSLGQGLEFLIYFQGNSAPDKSGLPSDRFSAERTGGSVSTLTIQRTQQEDSAVYLCASSLWGGGDQPQHFGDGTRLSIL.

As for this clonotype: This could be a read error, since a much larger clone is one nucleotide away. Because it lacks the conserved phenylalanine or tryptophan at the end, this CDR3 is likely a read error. The CDR3 here is CASSSGSYNEQFL. CDR3 DNA: TGTGCCAGCAGTAGCGGCTCCTACAATGAGCAGTTCCTC. The chain links TRBV6-4 to TRBJ2-1; tentatively, D is TRBD2 (5 bases). Germline V gene lookup returns CDR1 MRHNA and CDR2 SNTAGT. This CDR3 is 13 amino acids long. With 5 bases removed from V and 0 bases from J, the gap between germline ends came to 5 bases.